This T cell receptor (beta chain) was recovered during a study of T cells in Graves' hyperthyroidism and ophthalmopathy. The overall study: Peripheral blood specimens were obtained at initial diagnosis, prior to any treatment. General study results and limits: For ophthalmopathy, model prediction preceded onset by a median roughly 6.5 months.

This clonotype has ten or more counts. Its antigen is unidentified. Amplification targeted TCR beta CDR3 regions from RNA transcripts. TCR CDR3 underwent first-round RT-PCR with the HTBI primer set. TCRdb redid the calling of the multiplex PCR reads with MiXCR, one entry per CDR3 protein. The data contain roughly 700,000 distinct CDR3 sequences, roughly a third of them singletons. Graves' hyperthyroidism is called stable when ophthalmopathy does not progress within 18 months. Patients aged 18 to 65 with hyperthyroidism were newly diagnosed, with duration under 2 months. This CDR3 spans 14 amino acids. The germline CDR1 and CDR2 sequences are DFQATT and SNEGSKA (reference sequence).

Sequenced: blood. The chain is built from TRBV20-1 and TRBJ1-1; no definite D call. The TCR comes from a woman between 35 and 50 years old with Graves' hyperthyroidism. CDR3 bases: TGCAGCGCCTCGAGTTTCTCGGGCTGGGCTGAAGCTTTCTTT. Its protein product is CSASSFSGWAEAFF.